A selection of T cell receptor beta chains follows, all from one sample in a study of shared clonotypes between healthy human individuals. TCRdb's copy holds only in-frame clones and misses some; the assay was immunoSEQ multiplex PCR. The sample carries hundreds of thousands of clones, roughly 78% recorded once. Sequencing was done on a sample of memory CD4+ T cells sorted from blood. The receptors come from a woman in her 30s in good health. Both conserved end residues are part of each CDR3. A D gene is named only where the DNA matches it firmly. Only some rows state a clone size, as once, few, many or a class for expanded clones.

CDR3 protein	CDR3 DNA	clone size	V gene	J gene	D gene
CASSLVGTSDEQYF	TGTGCCAGCAGCTTAGTTGGGACTAGCGACGAGCAGTACTTC	-	TRBV7-6	TRBJ2-7	TRBD2
CASRRTASTYGYTF	TGTGCCAGCAGAAGGACAGCGTCTACCTATGGCTACACCTTC	once	TRBV2	TRBJ1-2	-
CASSPSGMGRRTGELFF	TGTGCCAGCAGCCCCTCAGGGATGGGTCGACGAACCGGGGAGCTGTTTTTT	-	TRBV5-4	TRBJ2-2	-
CSVVQGAHSTDTQYF	TGCAGCGTTGTACAGGGGGCCCATAGCACAGATACGCAGTATTTT	many	TRBV29-1	TRBJ2-3	TRBD1
CAAGGEQPQHF	TGTGCAGCAGGGGGGGAACAGCCCCAGCATTTT	-	TRBV2	TRBJ1-5	TRBD1
CASSFGQINQPQHF	TGTGCCAGCAGCTTCGGACAGATCAATCAGCCCCAGCATTTT	-	TRBV7-9	TRBJ1-5	-
CASSQAQRTYGSEQFF	TGCGCCAGCAGCCAAGCCCAGAGGACGTACGGGAGTGAGCAGTTCTTC	-	TRBV4-1	TRBJ2-1	-
CASSLGGRGSNEQFF	TGCGCCAGCAGCTTGGGTGGTCGGGGGTCCAATGAGCAGTTCTTC	once	TRBV5-1	TRBJ2-1	-
CASTLQGQGGRGYTF	TGTGCCAGCACCCTTCAGGGACAGGGGGGACGAGGCTACACCTTC	many	TRBV28	TRBJ1-2	TRBD1
CASSKRQGQGEKLFF	TGTGCCAGCAGCAAGCGACAGGGTCAGGGTGAAAAACTGTTTTTT	-	TRBV7-8	TRBJ1-4	TRBD1
CASSLGDWTSGPAYEQYF	TGTGCCAGCAGCTTAGGGGACTGGACTAGCGGGCCCGCATACGAGCAGTACTTC	-	TRBV7-2	TRBJ2-7	TRBD2
CASSAGLLSLAEQFF	TGTGCCAGCAGTGCGGGACTACTAAGTCTGGCTGAGCAGTTCTTC	few	TRBV25-1	TRBJ2-1	TRBD2
CASRATGGNQPQHF	TGCGCCAGCAGGGCGACAGGGGGTAATCAGCCCCAGCATTTT	-	TRBV10-2	TRBJ1-5	TRBD1
CASSVLAGNTDTQYF	TGTGCCAGCAGCGTACTAGCGGGGAACACAGATACGCAGTATTTT	-	TRBV9	TRBJ2-3	TRBD2
CASSTPRTGTDTQYF	TGTGCCAGCAGTACCCCCAGGACAGGCACAGATACGCAGTATTTT	-	TRBV27	TRBJ2-3	-
CASSTTGKNQPQHF	TGTGCCAGTTCTACGACAGGGAAAAATCAGCCCCAGCATTTT	-	TRBV19	TRBJ1-5	TRBD1
CASSFQAGIPNEQYF	TGTGCCAGCAGCTTCCAAGCGGGAATTCCTAACGAGCAGTACTTC	-	TRBV27	TRBJ2-7	TRBD2
CASSRPPRDEQYF	TGTGCCAGCAGTCGGCCACCTCGGGACGAGCAGTACTTC	-	TRBV28	TRBJ2-7	-